This TCR beta chain was found in a study of blood T cell repertoires in COVID-19. In the authors' methods: Amplification with reference gene primers provided the estimates of nucleated cell counts. Profiling relied on immunoSEQ multiplex PCR, and the TCRdb table lists in-frame clones only, not all of them. V, J and clone size were drawn from that table, and D and trimming were deduced from the DNA. The sample consists of roughly 280,000 clones, approximately 90% of them appearing once. Germline V CDR1 and CDR2: SEHNR, FQNEAQ (reference sequence). The CDR3 totals 14 residues. Trimming shortened V by 6 bases and J by 2 bases, and 13 bases separated the two germline ends. Allocation to cohorts depended on clinical history reported by the participants.

This sequence originates from a woman in her 30s with acute COVID-19. The chain carries TRBV7-9 and TRBJ1-2; a weak D match, TRBD1 (6 bases). Sample: PBMCs or T cells enriched from blood (not recorded which). The CDR3 reads CASRSYRENYGYTF. As DNA, the CDR3 is TGTGCCAGCAGGTCCTACAGGGAGAACTATGGCTACACCTTC. The full variable domain, with the rest looked up from reference TRBV7-9 and TRBJ1-2, is DTGVSQNPRHKITKRGQNVTFRCDPISEHNRLYWYRQTLGQGPEFLTYFQNEAQLEKSRLLSDRFSAERPKGSFSTLEIQRTEQGDSAMYLCASRSYRENYGYTFGSGTRLTVV.